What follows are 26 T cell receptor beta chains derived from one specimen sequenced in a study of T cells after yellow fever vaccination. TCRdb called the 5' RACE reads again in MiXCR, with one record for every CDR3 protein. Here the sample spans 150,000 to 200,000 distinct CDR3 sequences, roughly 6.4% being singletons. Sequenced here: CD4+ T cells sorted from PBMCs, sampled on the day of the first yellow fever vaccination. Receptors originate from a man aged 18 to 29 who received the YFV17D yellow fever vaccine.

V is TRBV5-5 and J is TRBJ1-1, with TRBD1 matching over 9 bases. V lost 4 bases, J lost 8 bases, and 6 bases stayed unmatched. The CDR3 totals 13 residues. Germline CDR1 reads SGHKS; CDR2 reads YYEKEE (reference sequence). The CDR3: CASSHRTGEEAFF. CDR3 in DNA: TGTGCCAGCAGCCACAGGACAGGGGAGGAAGCTTTCTTT.

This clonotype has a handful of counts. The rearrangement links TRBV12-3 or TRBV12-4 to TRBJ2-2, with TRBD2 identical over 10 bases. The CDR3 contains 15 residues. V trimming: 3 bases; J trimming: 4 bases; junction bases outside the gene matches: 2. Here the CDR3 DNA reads TGTGCCAGCAGTTTCGCTAGCGGGAGCACCGGGGAGCTGTTTTTT. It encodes CASSFASGSTGELFF.

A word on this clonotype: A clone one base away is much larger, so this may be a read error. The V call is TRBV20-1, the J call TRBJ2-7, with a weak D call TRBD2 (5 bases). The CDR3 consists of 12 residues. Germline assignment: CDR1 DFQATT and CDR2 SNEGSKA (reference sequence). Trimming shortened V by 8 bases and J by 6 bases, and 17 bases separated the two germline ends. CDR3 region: CSSGGQRTEQYV. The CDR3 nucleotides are TGCAGTTCAGGAGGCCAGCGAACCGAGCAGTACGTC.

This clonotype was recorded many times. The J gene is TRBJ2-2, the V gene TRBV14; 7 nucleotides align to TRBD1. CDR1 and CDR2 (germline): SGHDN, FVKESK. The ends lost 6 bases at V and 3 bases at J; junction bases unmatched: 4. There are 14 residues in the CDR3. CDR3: CASRGTAYTGELFF. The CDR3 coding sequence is TGTGCCAGCAGAGGGACAGCCTACACCGGGGAGCTGTTTTTT. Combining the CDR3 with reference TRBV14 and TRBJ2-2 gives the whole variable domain EAGVTQFPSHSVIEKGQTVTLRCDPISGHDNLYWYRRVMGKEIKFLLHFVKESKQDESGMPNNRFLAERTGGTYSTLKVQPAELEDSGVYFCASRGTAYTGELFFGEGSRLTVL.

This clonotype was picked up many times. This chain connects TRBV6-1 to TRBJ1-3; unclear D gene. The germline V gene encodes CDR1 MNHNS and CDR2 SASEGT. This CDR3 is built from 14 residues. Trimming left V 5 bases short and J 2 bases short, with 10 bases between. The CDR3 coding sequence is TGTGCCAGCAGTACGGGGTTGCCTGGAAACACCATATATTTT. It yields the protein CASSTGLPGNTIYF.

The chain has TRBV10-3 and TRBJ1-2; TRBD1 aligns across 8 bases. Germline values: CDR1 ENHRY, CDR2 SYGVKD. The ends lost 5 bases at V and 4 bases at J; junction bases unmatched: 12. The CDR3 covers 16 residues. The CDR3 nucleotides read TGTGCCATCAGTAACCAGGGGGCACTGACTGGCTATGGCTACACCTTC. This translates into CAISNQGALTGYGYTF.

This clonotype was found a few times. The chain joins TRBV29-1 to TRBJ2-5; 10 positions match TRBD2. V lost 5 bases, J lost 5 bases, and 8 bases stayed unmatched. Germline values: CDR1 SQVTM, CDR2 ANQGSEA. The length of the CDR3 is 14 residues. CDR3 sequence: CSVHQLAGVETQYF. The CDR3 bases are TGCAGCGTTCACCAGCTAGCGGGGGTGGAGACCCAGTACTTC.

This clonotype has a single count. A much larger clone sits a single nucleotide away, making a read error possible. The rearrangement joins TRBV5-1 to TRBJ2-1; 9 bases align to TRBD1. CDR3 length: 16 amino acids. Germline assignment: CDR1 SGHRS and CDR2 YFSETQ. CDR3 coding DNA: TGCTCCAGCAGTGCAGCCGGGACAGGGTCCTACAATGAGCAGTTCTTC. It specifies CSSSAAGTGSYNEQFF.

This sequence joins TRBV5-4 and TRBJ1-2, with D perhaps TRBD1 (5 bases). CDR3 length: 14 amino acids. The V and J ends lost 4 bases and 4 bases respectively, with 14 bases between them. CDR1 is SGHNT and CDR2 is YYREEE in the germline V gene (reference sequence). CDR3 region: CASSRSAGTYGYTF. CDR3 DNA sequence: TGTGCCAGCAGCCGCTCGGCCGGGACCTATGGCTACACCTTC.

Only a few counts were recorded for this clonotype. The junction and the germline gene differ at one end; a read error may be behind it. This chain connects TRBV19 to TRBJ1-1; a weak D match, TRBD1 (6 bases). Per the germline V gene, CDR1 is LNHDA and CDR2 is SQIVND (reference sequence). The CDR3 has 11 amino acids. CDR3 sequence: CASSILGASSF. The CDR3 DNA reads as TGTGCCAGTAGTATACTGGGGGCGAGCAGCTTT.

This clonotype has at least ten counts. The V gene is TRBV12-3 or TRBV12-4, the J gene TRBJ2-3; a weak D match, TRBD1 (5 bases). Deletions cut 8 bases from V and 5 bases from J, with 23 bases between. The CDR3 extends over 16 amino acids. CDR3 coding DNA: TGTGCCAGCGAAAGAGGCAGGGCTGCGTTGGAAGATACGCAGTATTTT. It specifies CASERGRAALEDTQYF.

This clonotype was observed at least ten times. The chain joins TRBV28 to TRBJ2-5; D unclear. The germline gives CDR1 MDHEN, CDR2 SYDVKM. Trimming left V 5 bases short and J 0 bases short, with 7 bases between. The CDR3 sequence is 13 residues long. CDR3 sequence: CASSGRDQETQYF. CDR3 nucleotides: TGTGCCAGCAGTGGGCGCGACCAAGAGACCCAGTACTTC.

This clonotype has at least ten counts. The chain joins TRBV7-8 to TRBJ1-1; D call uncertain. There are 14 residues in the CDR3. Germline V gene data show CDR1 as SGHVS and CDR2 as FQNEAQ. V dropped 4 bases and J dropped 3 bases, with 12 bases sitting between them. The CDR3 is CASSWLRVDTEAFF. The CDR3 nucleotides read TGTGCCAGCAGCTGGTTACGGGTGGACACTGAAGCTTTCTTT.

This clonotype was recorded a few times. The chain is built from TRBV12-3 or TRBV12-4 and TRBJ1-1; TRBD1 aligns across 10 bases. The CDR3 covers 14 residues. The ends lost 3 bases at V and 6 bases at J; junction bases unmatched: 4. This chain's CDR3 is CASSFGTGVSEAFF. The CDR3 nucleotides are TGTGCCAGCAGTTTCGGGACAGGGGTTTCTGAAGCTTTCTTT.

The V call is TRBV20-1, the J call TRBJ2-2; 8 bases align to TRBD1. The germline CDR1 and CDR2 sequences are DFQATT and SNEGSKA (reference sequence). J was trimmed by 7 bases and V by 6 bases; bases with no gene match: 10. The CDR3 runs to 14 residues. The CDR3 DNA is TGCAGTGCCTCCCAACCCGGGACAGGCGGGGAGCTGTTTTTT. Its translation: CSASQPGTGGELFF.

The CDR3 protein is CASSSLRGAGANVLTF. The CDR3 DNA is TGTGCCAGCAGTTCCCTCAGGGGAGCTGGGGCCAACGTCCTGACTTTC. This chain connects TRBV6-5 to TRBJ2-6; a possible D gene is TRBD1 (6 bases). V was trimmed by 4 bases and J by 2 bases, leaving 12 bases between them. There are 16 residues in the CDR3. Germline CDR1 reads MNHEY; CDR2 reads SVGAGI.

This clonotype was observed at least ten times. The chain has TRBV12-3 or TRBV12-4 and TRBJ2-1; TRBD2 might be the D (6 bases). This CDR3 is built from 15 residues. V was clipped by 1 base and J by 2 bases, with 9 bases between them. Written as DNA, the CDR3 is TGTGCCAGCAGTTTAGGCGGGGCGGCCTACAATGAGCAGTTCTTC. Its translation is CASSLGGAAYNEQFF.

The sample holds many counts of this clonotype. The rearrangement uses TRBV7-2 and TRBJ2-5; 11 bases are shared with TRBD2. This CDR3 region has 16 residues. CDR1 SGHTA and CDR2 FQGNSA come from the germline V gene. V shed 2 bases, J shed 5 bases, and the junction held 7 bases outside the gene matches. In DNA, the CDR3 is TGTGCCAGCAGCTTATTCCTAGCGGGGGGCGGGGAGACCCAGTACTTC. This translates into CASSLFLAGGGETQYF.

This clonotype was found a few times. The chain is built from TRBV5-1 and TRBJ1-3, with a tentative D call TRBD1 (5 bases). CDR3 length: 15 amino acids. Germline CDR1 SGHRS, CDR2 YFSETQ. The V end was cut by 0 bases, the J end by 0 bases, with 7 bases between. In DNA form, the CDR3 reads TGCGCCAGCAGCTTGGGGACACGCTCTGGAAACACCATATATTTT. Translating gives CASSLGTRSGNTIYF.

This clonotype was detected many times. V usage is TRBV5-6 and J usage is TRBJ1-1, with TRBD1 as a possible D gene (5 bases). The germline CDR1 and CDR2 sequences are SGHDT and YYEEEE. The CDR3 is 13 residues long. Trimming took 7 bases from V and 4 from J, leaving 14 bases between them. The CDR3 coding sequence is TGTGCCAGCGAGGGGCTCGGAGGCACTGAAGCTTTCTTT. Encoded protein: CASEGLGGTEAFF.

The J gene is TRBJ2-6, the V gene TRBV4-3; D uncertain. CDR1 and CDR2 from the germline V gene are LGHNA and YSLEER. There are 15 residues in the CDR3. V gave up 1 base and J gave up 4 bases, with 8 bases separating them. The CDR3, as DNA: TGCGCCAGCAGCCAAGGGAGAGCCGGGGCCAACGTCCTGACTTTC. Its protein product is CASSQGRAGANVLTF.

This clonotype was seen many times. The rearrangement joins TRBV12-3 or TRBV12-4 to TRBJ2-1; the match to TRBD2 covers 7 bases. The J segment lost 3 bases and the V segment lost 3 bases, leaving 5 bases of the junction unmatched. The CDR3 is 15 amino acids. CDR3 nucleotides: TGTGCCAGCAGTTTGGGAGGGACCAACTACAATGAGCAGTTCTTC. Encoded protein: CASSLGGTNYNEQFF.

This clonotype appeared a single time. The CDR3 region has the DNA TGTGCCAGCAGCTCAGAGGGACTAGCGGGATACAATGAGCAGTTCTTC. Protein sequence: CASSSEGLAGYNEQFF. The chain is built from TRBV7-3 and TRBJ2-1; 13 bases align to TRBD2. V was pared by 4 bases and J by 4 bases, with 4 bases of the junction left unmatched. The CDR3 has 16 residues. CDR1 is SGHTA and CDR2 is FQGTGA in the germline V gene.

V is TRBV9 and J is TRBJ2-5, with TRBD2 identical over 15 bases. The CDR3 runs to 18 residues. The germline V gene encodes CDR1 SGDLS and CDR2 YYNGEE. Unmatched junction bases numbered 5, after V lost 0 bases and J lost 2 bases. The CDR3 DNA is TGTGCCAGCAGCGTAGGGCCGGGACTAGCGGGGGGACAAGAGACCCAGTACTTC. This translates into CASSVGPGLAGGQETQYF. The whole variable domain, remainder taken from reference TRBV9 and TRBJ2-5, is DSGVTQTPKHLITATGQRVTLRCSPRSGDLSVYWYQQSLDQGLQFLIQYYNGEERAKGNILERFSAQQFPDLHSELNLSSLELGDSALYFCASSVGPGLAGGQETQYFGPGTRLLVL.

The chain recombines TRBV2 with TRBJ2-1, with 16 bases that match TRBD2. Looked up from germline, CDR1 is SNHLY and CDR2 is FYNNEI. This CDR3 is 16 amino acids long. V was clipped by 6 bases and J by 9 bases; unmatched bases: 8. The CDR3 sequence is CASRPGTSGGATEQFF. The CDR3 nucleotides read TGTGCCAGCAGGCCCGGGACTAGCGGGGGGGCTACTGAGCAGTTCTTC.

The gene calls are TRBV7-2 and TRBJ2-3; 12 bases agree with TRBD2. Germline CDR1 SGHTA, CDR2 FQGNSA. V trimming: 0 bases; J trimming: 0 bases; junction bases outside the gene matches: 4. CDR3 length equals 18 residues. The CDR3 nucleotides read TGTGCCAGCAGCTTAGCACTAGCGGGGGGCCCTAGCACAGATACGCAGTATTTT. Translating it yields CASSLALAGGPSTDTQYF.